One sample yielded the 29 T cell receptor beta chains listed below, sequenced in a study of cytomegalovirus exposure and HLA in healthy donors. The PCR employed 60 Vbeta primers together with 13 Jbeta primers. Generated by immunoSEQ multiplex PCR, the TCRdb table keeps only in-frame clones and is missing some. The repertoire holds roughly 100,000 clones, with 71% as singletons. The sequenced material came from PBMCs. All receptors come from a female donor in good health and CMV-seronegative.

This chain links TRBV29-1 with TRBJ2-5, with 10 bases that match TRBD1. The J call is in doubt because the DNA end fits TRBJ2-7 better. Germline CDR1 and CDR2: SQVTM and ANQGSEA. CDR3 length equals 14 residues. The CDR3 nucleotides read TGCAGCGTTGGTCTCCGGGACAGGGGCTACGAGCAGTACTTC. Translation gives CSVGLRDRGYEQYF.

The chain carries TRBV28 and TRBJ2-7; 11 bases line up with TRBD1. The CDR3 extends over 15 amino acids. Trimming removed 6 bases from V and 3 bases from J; junction bases left unmatched: 7. The V gene's germline CDR1 is MDHEN and CDR2 SYDVKM. The CDR3, as DNA: TGTGCCAGCAGCTCTTCCGGGACAGGGGGCTACGAGCAGTACTTC. This translates into CASSSSGTGGYEQYF.

Note on this clone: The sample contains more than one DNA sequence encoding this CDR3. The chain has TRBV5-1 and TRBJ2-7; 10 nucleotides match TRBD1. The CDR3 consists of 14 residues. V trimming: 4 bases; J trimming: 1 base; junction bases outside the gene matches: 2. The germline V gene encodes CDR1 SGHRS and CDR2 YFSETQ. The CDR3: CASSRTGGSYEQYF. The CDR3 region has the DNA TGCGCCAGCAGCCGGACAGGGGGATCCTACGAGCAGTACTTC.

The V call is TRBV4-3, the J call TRBJ2-3; D might be TRBD1 (6 bases). The V and J ends lost 0 bases and 1 base respectively, with 20 bases between them. This CDR3 is built from 19 residues. Germline loops: CDR1 LGHNA, CDR2 YSLEER. CDR3 region: CASSQERAEATGRTDTQYF. The CDR3 DNA is TGCGCCAGCAGCCAAGAAAGGGCCGAGGCCACAGGGCGCACAGATACGCAGTATTTT.

The chain carries TRBV6-4 and TRBJ2-3, with 7 bases identical to TRBD2. Trimming removed 5 bases from V and 4 bases from J; junction bases left unmatched: 6. The CDR3 spans 14 residues. CDR1 MRHNA and CDR2 SNTAGT come from the germline V gene. CDR3 bases: TGTGCCAGCAGTACGGGAGGTGGGTCAGATACGCAGTATTTT. It yields the protein CASSTGGGSDTQYF.

The V call is TRBV6-6, the J call TRBJ2-5; D is undetermined. CDR1 is MNHNY, CDR2 SVGAGI, per germline (reference sequence). Trimming pared 6 bases from V and 1 base from J, leaving 12 bases between. The CDR3 runs 14 residues. The CDR3 nucleotides are TGTGCCAGCAGGGCGGTTCTACCCCAAGAGACCCAGTACTTC. This codes for CASRAVLPQETQYF.

The V and J genes are TRBV6-1 and TRBJ2-1, with 9 nucleotides matching TRBD2. The CDR3 is made up of 15 amino acids. Germline V gene lookup returns CDR1 MNHNS and CDR2 SASEGT. V was clipped by 3 bases and J by 3 bases; unmatched bases: 3. DNA of the CDR3: TGTGCCAGCAGTGAGCTAGCGGGAAACTACAATGAGCAGTTCTTC. Encoded protein: CASSELAGNYNEQFF.

The chain links TRBV29-1 to TRBJ1-1; TRBD1 agrees at 7 bases. Germline lookup yields CDR1 SQVTM and CDR2 ANQGSEA. The ends lost 5 bases at V and 5 bases at J; junction bases unmatched: 11. The CDR3 is made up of 14 amino acids. This chain's CDR3 is CSVSGTAGETEAFF. CDR3 bases: TGCAGCGTTTCTGGGACAGCCGGCGAAACTGAAGCTTTCTTT.

The chain links TRBV5-1 to TRBJ2-3; possibly TRBD2 for D (6 bases). CDR1 SGHRS and CDR2 YFSETQ come from the germline V gene. The length of the CDR3 is 15 residues. The V end lost 2 bases, the J end lost 2 bases, and 12 bases lay between the germline ends. For the CDR3, the DNA is TGCGCCAGCAGCTTTGGGGGGAAATACACAGATACGCAGTATTTT. This encodes CASSFGGKYTDTQYF.

This clone has only a few counts. The chain recombines TRBV6-1 with TRBJ2-7, with a weak D call TRBD2 (6 bases). CDR3 length: 15 amino acids. V was trimmed by 2 bases and J by 0 bases, leaving 11 bases between them. Germline-derived CDR1 and CDR2 are MNHNS and SASEGT. This CDR3 reads CASSESWDFSYEQYF. CDR3 sequence (DNA): TGTGCCAGCAGTGAAAGCTGGGACTTCTCCTACGAGCAGTACTTC.

J is TRBJ2-5 and V is TRBV7-2; 13 nucleotides agree with TRBD2. The trim removed 5 bases at V and 5 bases at J, leaving 8 bases unmatched. CDR3 size: 16 residues. Germline CDR1 reads SGHTA; CDR2 reads FQGNSA. CDR3 residues: CASSQLAGGAWETQYF. The DNA of the CDR3 is TGTGCCAGCAGCCAACTAGCGGGGGGGGCATGGGAGACCCAGTACTTC.

V gene TRBV7-2 combines with J gene TRBJ2-2; no clear D. Trimming took off 1 base at V and 2 bases at J, with 8 bases between the two ends. The CDR3 length is 15 residues. CDR1 SGHTA and CDR2 FQGNSA come from the germline V gene. CDR3 protein: CASSLDAGNTGELFF. The DNA of the CDR3 is TGTGCCAGCAGCTTAGATGCAGGAAACACCGGGGAGCTGTTTTTT.

This clone turned up a few times. The rearrangement joins TRBV5-5 to TRBJ2-3; 9 bases map to TRBD2. This CDR3 has 18 amino acids. CDR1 is SGHKS and CDR2 is YYEKEE in the germline V gene (reference sequence). The V segment lost 2 bases and the J segment 1 base; nucleotides outside the gene matches: 11. CDR3 DNA: TGTGCCAGCAGCTTCCAGACCGGGACTAGCTTTGGCACAGATACGCAGTATTTT. Translation: CASSFQTGTSFGTDTQYF.

The chain carries TRBV2 and TRBJ2-3, with 8 bases matching TRBD1. CDR1 is SNHLY, CDR2 FYNNEI, per germline. There are 16 residues in the CDR3. The ends lost 4 bases at V and 3 bases at J; junction bases unmatched: 9. Written as DNA, the CDR3 is TGTGCCAGCAGTGCCCGACTACAGGGGGGAACAGATACGCAGTATTTT. Translating gives CASSARLQGGTDTQYF. Full variable domain (rest looked up from reference TRBV2 and TRBJ2-3): EPEVTQTPSHQVTQMGQEVILRCVPISNHLYFYWYRQILGQKVEFLVSFYNNEISEKSEIFDDQFSVERPDGSNFTLKIRSTKLEDSAMYFCASSARLQGGTDTQYFGPGTRLTVL.

The V gene is TRBV15, the J gene TRBJ2-7; D is undetermined. Germline V gene data show CDR1 as LNHNV and CDR2 as YYDKDF (reference sequence). This CDR3 contains 14 residues. V lost 3 bases to trimming and J lost 3 bases, with 12 bases between them. Written as DNA, the CDR3 is TGTGCCACCAGCAGGGAACAGCACCGCTACGAGCAGTACTTC. Translation gives CATSREQHRYEQYF.

CDR3 region: CASSLRGYGNYNEQFF. The CDR3 nucleotides are TGTGCCAGCAGCTTAAGGGGGTACGGTAACTACAATGAGCAGTTCTTC. This chain uses TRBV13 with TRBJ2-1; D might be TRBD1 (6 bases). V gave up 2 bases and J gave up 3 bases, with 14 bases separating them. The germline V gene encodes CDR1 PRHDT and CDR2 FYEKMQ (reference sequence). The CDR3 loop spans 16 amino acids.

This clone was counted only a few times. The V call is TRBV30, the J call TRBJ1-2; a weak D match, TRBD1 (6 bases). Germline V gene sequence: CDR1 GTSNPN, CDR2 SVGIG (reference sequence). This CDR3 comprises 13 residues. Trimming removed 4 bases at V and 4 bases at J, with 13 bases between. The CDR3 region is CAWNKDRFYGYTF. The CDR3 bases are TGTGCCTGGAACAAGGACAGATTCTATGGCTACACCTTC.

The chain joins TRBV7-9 to TRBJ2-1; a weak D match, TRBD2 (6 bases). V gave up 2 bases and J gave up 4 bases, with 9 bases separating them. Germline V lookup: CDR1 SEHNR, CDR2 FQNEAQ (reference sequence). The CDR3 is 14 residues long. CDR3 nucleotide sequence: TGTGCCAGCAGCTTACGGGAGTCTTACAATGAGCAGTTCTTC. Translated, it gives CASSLRESYNEQFF.

A note on this clone: Other nucleotide sequences from this sample produce the same CDR3. This rearrangement joins TRBV20-1 to TRBJ2-3; D not resolved. V lost 3 bases, J lost 6 bases, and 4 bases lay in between. Germline CDR1 is DFQATT and CDR2 is SNEGSKA (reference sequence). This CDR3 spans 10 amino acids. The CDR3 spells CSASRDTQYF. The CDR3 bases are TGCAGTGCTAGCAGGGATACGCAGTATTTT.

The gene calls are TRBV29-1 and TRBJ2-7; TRBD2 might be the D (5 bases). The CDR3 consists of 12 residues. Germline CDR1 reads SQVTM; CDR2 reads ANQGSEA. The V end was cut by 5 bases, the J end by 6 bases, with 14 bases between. CDR3 amino acids: CSVPSQSGEQYF. The CDR3 DNA is TGCAGCGTTCCCTCTCAGAGCGGCGAGCAGTACTTC.

To note about this clone: The junction shows a germline mismatch at one end, possibly a read error. CDR3: CASSLAFGRLETQYF. The CDR3 bases are TGTGCTAGCAGCTTAGCGTTCGGGAGACTGGAGACCCAGTACTTC. This chain connects TRBV7-7 to TRBJ2-5, with D possibly TRBD2 on 6 matching bases. This CDR3 has 15 amino acids. The germline V gene has CDR1 SSHAT and CDR2 FNYEAQ (reference sequence).

The chain joins TRBV5-1 to TRBJ1-1, with D uncertain. In germline, CDR1 is SGHRS, CDR2 YFSETQ. Trimming took 4 bases from V and 10 from J, leaving 20 bases between them. CDR3 length: 14 amino acids. The CDR3 reads CASSPIPEVDTAFF. The CDR3 DNA follows: TGCGCCAGCAGCCCTATACCCGAAGTCGATACAGCTTTCTTT.

In its sample, this clone was seen once. V usage is TRBV5-1 and J usage is TRBJ1-1, with D possibly being TRBD1 (5 bases). The CDR3 covers 15 residues. Germline assignment: CDR1 SGHRS and CDR2 YFSETQ. With 0 bases removed from V and 5 bases from J, the gap between germline ends came to 14 bases. CDR3 coding DNA: TGCGCCAGCAGCTTGGAAGGGGCCATAGAGACTGAAGCTTTCTTT. It specifies CASSLEGAIETEAFF.

This clone was found a few times. V is TRBV29-1 and J is TRBJ1-2, with a tentative D call TRBD1 (5 bases). The germline V and J ends were trimmed by 5 bases and 7 bases, with 17 bases remaining between them. This CDR3 region has 13 residues. Germline lookup yields CDR1 SQVTM and CDR2 ANQGSEA. Here the CDR3 reads CSVPLAGVGGYTF. The CDR3 DNA reads TGCAGCGTTCCGCTAGCGGGGGTTGGTGGCTACACCTTC.

This clone has only one observation. The V call is TRBV7-6, the J call TRBJ1-4; a weak D match, TRBD1 (6 bases). Between the trimmed V and J ends, which lost 5 bases and 8 bases, there was a span of 15 bases. The CDR3 sequence is 14 residues long. Germline values: CDR1 SGHVS, CDR2 FNYEAQ. This CDR3 reads CASSSAGQGEKLFF. In DNA form, the CDR3 reads TGTGCCAGCAGCAGCGCCGGCCAGGGGGAAAAACTGTTTTTT.

The V call is TRBV10-3, the J call TRBJ2-3; TRBD2 matches at 10 bases. The CDR3 has 14 residues. Per the germline V gene, CDR1 is ENHRY and CDR2 is SYGVKD. After removal of 5 bases from V and 3 bases from J, the junction contained 2 bases not matched to a gene. CDR3 sequence: CAISQTSGTDTQYF. CDR3 coding DNA: TGTGCCATCAGTCAGACTAGCGGGACAGATACGCAGTATTTT.

The CDR3 DNA follows: TGTGCCTGGAGTGTACCCAGCGGGCACGCGGAGACCCAGTACTTC. Protein: CAWSVPSGHAETQYF. The V gene is TRBV30, the J gene TRBJ2-5, with D perhaps TRBD2 (6 bases). Between the trimmed V and J ends, which lost 0 bases and 5 bases, there was a span of 16 bases. Germline V gene lookup returns CDR1 GTSNPN and CDR2 SVGIG (reference sequence). The CDR3 consists of 15 residues.

This sequence joins TRBV6-5 and TRBJ1-1; possible D gene TRBD1, 5 bases. Germline assignment: CDR1 MNHEY and CDR2 SVGAGI. The germline V and J ends were trimmed by 6 bases and 3 bases, with 14 bases remaining between them. This CDR3 region has 14 residues. This CDR3 is CASSPQGRDTEAFF. CDR3 nucleotides: TGTGCCAGCAGCCCTCAGGGTCGGGACACTGAAGCTTTCTTT.

This clone occurred a few times. The V and J genes are TRBV7-2 and TRBJ2-2; TRBD1 matches 7 bases. This CDR3 spans 12 amino acids. CDR1 SGHTA and CDR2 FQGNSA come from the germline V gene. V shed 6 bases and J 6 bases; nucleotides not matched to a gene: 1. The CDR3 coding sequence is TGTGCCAGCAGAACAGGGGCCGGGGAGCTGTTTTTT. The encoded protein is CASRTGAGELFF.